The T cell receptor (beta chain) under discussion was sequenced for a study of cytomegalovirus exposure and HLA in healthy donors (dated by TCRdb to between 2016 and 2019). Study-wide context: According to an earlier analysis of several hundred of the donors, about 179 million T cells yielded approximately 120 million unique TCR beta sequences and roughly 280 Gb of sequence data. The study was designed to test whether signatures of past pathogen exposure could be identified by cataloging public T cell receptors. To predict cytomegalovirus infection status, the study combined high-throughput TCR immunosequencing, statistical association of individual TCRs with disease status, and machine learning. An earlier analysis of approximately 630 of the donors applied high-throughput TCR beta sequencing to assess whether each TCR beta V gene segment acted as functional or pseudogenic. Besides the first cohort of around 670 subjects, a separate validation cohort made up of 120 different subjects was used. Across around 400 genotyped donors of the cohort, an average of about 240,000 unique TCR beta nucleotide sequences per donor were sequenced, and approximately 17% of those sequences were non-productive. Every repertoire in the discovery cohort had been generated on one and the same sequencing platform. Typing coverage varied by locus: roughly 620-640 donors for A, B, C, DRB1 and DQB1; approximately 560 for DQA1; about 590 for DPA1; under 490 for DPB1. A later analysis re-analyzed previously published TCR beta repertoires from roughly 600 donors and added high-resolution HLA genotyping to study TCR occurrence patterns. Of the approximately 400 genotyped donors, 75% to 85% were placed in the genetic ancestry cluster associated with self-reported Caucasian donors. HLA typing included class I and class II loci at four-digit resolution. Genome-wide SNP genotypes for about three fifths of the roughly 670 donors were used in a later genetic analysis, which treated that subset as a discovery cohort. Rather than using new phenotypic data, the later analysis identified candidate immune exposures from TCR beta sequences and from how often those sequences occurred across donors. Alongside the repertoire data, information on donor age, sex, ethnicity and CMV serostatus was compiled. The study used immunosequencing to profile the T cell repertoires of hundreds of subjects and linked those repertoires to cytomegalovirus serostatus. An early release that covered about 640 HLA-typed donors contained about 300 gigabases of sequencing data and roughly 84 million unique TCR sequences. Roughly 5 DR-DQ haplotypes were handled as single units for association and clustering, since linkage in the cohort was strong.

CDR3 length: 18 amino acids, cysteine to phenylalanine. The DNA shown is the 54-base CDR3, in frame from base 1. The V and J ends are trimmed by 4 bases and 8 bases, leaving 27 bases between them. The cohort was made up of 500 to 800 healthy bone marrow donors. All cohort members were sampled while nominally healthy, although unrecorded immune exposures were likely present. The donor was CMV seropositive and belonged to the group of about 290 seropositive cohort members. Every donor gave a peripheral blood sample, and the peripheral blood mononuclear cells from that sample were used for TCR beta sequencing. The Qiagen DNeasy Blood Extraction Kit was used to extract genomic DNA from the blood cell samples. A note on this clone: This receptor's antigen is unknown. Qualities for individual bases were not recorded, and no much larger clone is one base off.

The library was obtained by the immunoSEQ multiplex PCR assay. A mixture of 60 forward primers for TCR Vbeta segments and 13 reverse primers for TCR Jbeta segments was used in the multiplex PCR. Amplification of the CDR3 region of rearranged TCR beta genes was performed with a multiplex PCR assay on genomic DNA. The amplified TCR beta libraries were sequenced on the Illumina HiSeq System as 87-base-pair reads. In the authors' own workflow: A later analysis tallied 75 million to 95 million unique TCR beta chains across the 666 repertoires, and about 12 million of those chains were shared by two or more donors. Raw reads were error-corrected and collapsed into unique sequences by a nearest-neighbor algorithm in which closely related sequences were merged to remove PCR and sequencing errors. V, D and J gene segments were assigned by aligning CDR3 sequences to IMGT reference sequences. For a sequence to be retained, a match of at least six nucleotides was required to both a V gene segment and a J gene segment. A rearrangement counted as productive if the CDR3 had no stop codons and remained in frame with V and J, and every other rearrangement counted as non-productive. CDR3 was defined by IMGT convention, running from the second conserved V-encoded cysteine to the conserved J-encoded phenylalanine. The earlier analysis of 500 to 600 of the donors excluded sequences that lacked an unambiguous match to a single V gene segment. An earlier analysis of over 450 of the donors classified V segments as functional when productive rearrangements were above 56.7% and as segregating when the standard deviation between donors was above 5%. A statistical classification framework was built for diagnosing cytomegalovirus status from the catalog of TCR beta chain sequences. In a later analysis, TCR nucleotide sequences were compared against IMGT/GENE-DB human TR gene sequences so that V and J genes could be assigned. Using the TCRdist pipeline, a later analysis assigned CDR3 sequences along with most-parsimonious VDJ recombination scenarios. In a later analysis, each TCR beta chain was defined by its CDR3 amino acid sequence together with its V-gene family, and reads without a unique V-gene family were excluded. A later analysis removed several hundred highly shared, low-generation-probability nucleotide sequences to deal with suspected cross-contamination and a sequencing artifact. In a later analysis, a clonal expansion index was calculated for each public chain from normalized within-repertoire ranks of inferred template counts. A later analysis computed generation probabilities with a VDJ recombination model fitted to out-of-frame rearrangements, and checked the results against IGoR. Hypergeometric tests were used in a later analysis to score TCR-TCR, TCR-HLA and TCR-CMV co-occurrence, with a repertoire-size bias correction applied to the TCR pairs. In a later analysis, false discovery rates were estimated by permuting HLA or CMV assignments 20 times. In a later analysis, co-occurring TCRs were grouped using DBSCAN, and TCRdist sequence similarity was added for clustering within HLA-allele-positive subsets. Co-occurrence clustering excluded repertoires with fewer than 30,000 or more than 120,000 public chains, plus five with anomalous nucleotide sharing. TCRdb stores this immuneACCESS table with in-frame sequences only. Part of the clones is absent; in the studies checked, under half of the shortfall reflects unresolved V genes, and no reason is known for the rest. V and J calls and clone size follow that table, whereas D and trimming were derived from the DNA. Across this sample there are approximately 160,000 clones, with under 90% seen only once. The ten largest clones add up to around 7% of the sample.

The investigation overall reported the following: CMV serostatus was the only immune exposure information available for the cohort. Only TCR beta chains were sequenced in this cohort, and the absence of alpha or paired-chain data limited detectable features. Presence/absence analyses assumed roughly uniform sequencing depth across donors, an assumption that may not hold. V-gene and J-gene trimming of TCR beta chains was associated with a missense DCLRE1C variant in a later genetic analysis, and the association was replicated in an independent cohort. According to the authors, the approach could potentially be generalized to other disease states and immunological phenotypes. In a later analysis, 16,951 TCR beta sequences were associated with specific HLA alleles at a false discovery rate of 0.05. A cluster of highly shared sequence variants was judged likely to be a technical artifact of the sequencing pipeline. Because counts were too low, some 16 rarely observed V segments, including chromosome 9 orphons, were excluded from the earlier analysis of some 590 of the donors. Some IMGT-functional V segments, including TRBV6-2 and TRBV6-3, could not be told apart with the 87-base-pair reads, so those segments were excluded. In a later analysis, TCR association rates were found to vary across HLA loci, with the most associated TCRs seen for DRB1 alleles and the fewest for HLA-C alleles. A further reported finding was that TCR beta sequences accurately predicted the HLA-A and HLA-B alleles for most subjects in the first cohort. Cytomegalovirus status was reported to be diagnosed by the classifier with high specificity and sensitivity in both the original and validation cohorts. According to a later genetic analysis, donors in an Asian-associated ancestry cluster had fewer N-insertions in productive TCRs than the roughly 660-donor mean. In vitro tests confirmed that a few of the cytomegalovirus-associated TCR beta chains recognize cytomegalovirus antigens. Across donors, most TCR sequences were observed very rarely, whereas some public TCRs were present in many individuals. A later analysis found that HLA-associated TCR beta chains were more clonally expanded and had lower generation probabilities than equally common non-associated chains. The study gave a list of around 170 TCR beta chains associated with cytomegalovirus. When HLA alleles, especially DR and DQ, strongly co-occurred, attributing TCR associations to individual alleles was difficult. Because some donors lacked HLA typing at each locus, the association tests relied only on the typed subset. A later analysis reported that several top co-occurrence clusters appeared linked to parvovirus B19, influenza, CMV and Epstein-Barr virus. Broadly in line with IMGT annotations, most TCR beta V segments showed up in productive rearrangements about 87% or about 30% of the time in an earlier analysis of some 590 of the donors. Correlated functional status among segregating V segments might be attributable to linkage disequilibrium, but an unknown experimental factor could not be ruled out. In a later analysis, most CMV-associated TCR beta chains were found to appear HLA-restricted, with HLA associations seemingly driven largely by CMV exposure.

The TCR sequence derives from a man younger than 45 in good health and CMV-seropositive. Source material: PBMCs. Here the chain combines TRBV23-1 and TRBJ2-1; TRBD2 could be the D gene, as 6 bases match. TRBV23-1 qualifies as an ORF whose function is uncertain. The DNA sequence follows: TGCGCCAGCAGTCGACTAGTAGTCTATCATCGGATTTGCCATGAGCAGTTCTTC. Its translation is CASSRLVVYHRICHEQFF.